The sequence of this T cell receptor beta chain was determined in a study of blood T cell repertoires in COVID-19. CDR1 is SGDLS and CDR2 is YYNGEE in the germline V gene. V dropped 3 bases and J dropped 4 bases, with 13 bases sitting between them. The CDR3 spans 14 residues. Here immunoSEQ multiplex PCR was the method, and the copy in TCRdb shows in-frame clones only, minus some. The table shows under 100,000 clones, with 70% to 90% occurring only once. Sequenced: peripheral blood. The origin of this receptor is an older woman with active or convalescent COVID-19. This chain joins TRBV9 and TRBJ2-5, with unresolved D. The CDR3 DNA is TGTGCCAGCAGCGCGACCTGGAGTGGAGAGACCCAGTACTTC. Protein sequence: CASSATWSGETQYF. Full variable domain (outside the CDR3, taken from reference TRBV9 and TRBJ2-5): DSGVTQTPKHLITATGQRVTLRCSPRSGDLSVYWYQQSLDQGLQFLIQYYNGEERAKGNILERFSAQQFPDLHSELNLSSLELGDSALYFCASSATWSGETQYFGPGTRLLVL.